The 3 T cell receptor beta chains presented below share a single source sample, sequenced in a study of CXCR4 blockade with PD-1 therapy in pancreatic cancer (dated by TCRdb to between 2019 and 2020). Library creation used the immunoSEQ multiplex PCR assay. Sourced from immuneACCESS, this table was stored by TCRdb with only in-frame sequences that have V and J called. A share of the clones is absent; for the studies checked, an unresolved V gene accounts for under half, and the remainder has no known explanation. The sample yields about 5,200 clones; around 60% were counted once. About 6.6% of the sample goes to the ten largest clones. Sequenced: tumor tissue. The receptors here all came from a human donor with pancreatic ductal adenocarcinoma.

The V gene is TRBV6-8, the J gene TRBJ2-5, with D possibly being TRBD2 (6 bases). Germline assignment: CDR1 MNHGY and CDR2 SAAAGT. The CDR3 is 12 amino acids. Trimming shortened V by 6 bases and J by 7 bases, and 12 bases separated the two germline ends. DNA of the CDR3: TGTGCCAGCAGGGGACTGGCCCCGACCCAGTACTTC. It encodes CASRGLAPTQYF.

This chain joins TRBV11-3 and TRBJ2-1; 11 bases match TRBD2. V dropped 7 bases and J dropped 3; count of bases not matched to a gene: 8. Germline CDR1 is SGHNT and CDR2 is YENEEA. CDR3 length equals 16 residues. The CDR3 sequence is CASTRWGLAVYNEQFF. The CDR3 DNA reads as TGTGCCAGCACCCGGTGGGGACTAGCGGTCTACAATGAGCAGTTCTTC.

The J gene is TRBJ2-1, the V gene TRBV28; TRBD2 aligns across 15 bases. V trimming: 5 bases; J trimming: 9 bases; junction bases outside the gene matches: 8. CDR3 length: 16 residues. Germline assignment: CDR1 MDHEN and CDR2 SYDVKM. DNA of the CDR3: TGTGCCAGCAGTGGGGGGACTAGCGGGAGGTGGAGTGAGCAGTTCTTC. Its translation is CASSGGTSGRWSEQFF. The variable domain in full, with the rest retrieved from reference TRBV28 and TRBJ2-1, is DVKVTQSSRYLVKRTGEKVFLECVQDMDHENMFWYRQDPGLGLRLIYFSYDVKMKEKGDIPEGYSVSREKKERFSLILESASTNQTSMYLCASSGGTSGRWSEQFFGPGTRLTVL.